The 2 T cell receptor beta chains listed next were all sequenced from one sample in a study of cytomegalovirus exposure and HLA in healthy donors. PCR primers comprised 60 Vbeta and 13 Jbeta primers. Repertoires were generated with immunoSEQ multiplex PCR, while TCRdb's copy carries only in-frame clones and drops some. The data show around 150,000 clones, 70% to 85% seen once. The material sequenced was PBMCs. The source of these receptors is a man aged 40-55 years in good health and CMV-seropositive.

This clone was seen a few times. The chain has TRBV15 and TRBJ1-5; tentative D call: TRBD1 (5 bases). V lost 3 bases to trimming and J lost 6 bases, with 15 bases between them. CDR1 and CDR2 from the germline V gene are LNHNV and YYDKDF (reference sequence). The CDR3 loop spans 15 amino acids. CDR3 nucleotides: TGTGCCACCAGCAGGATCTTTGGGGGGATTCAGCCCCAGCATTTT. Amino acids: CATSRIFGGIQPQHF.

The V call is TRBV6-5, the J call TRBJ1-4; the D gene is possibly TRBD1 (6 bases). CDR1 and CDR2 (germline): MNHEY, SVGAGI. Trimming left V 0 bases short and J 6 bases short, with 11 bases between. The CDR3 length is 15 residues. The CDR3 DNA sequence: TGTGCCAGCAGTTACTCCGAACAGGGTGATGAAAAACTGTTTTTT. It translates to CASSYSEQGDEKLFF.